Listed below are T cell receptor beta chains from one sample, sequenced in a study of long-term antiretroviral therapy in people with HIV. Assay: immunoSEQ multiplex PCR; the TCRdb copy retains only in-frame clones and omits some. The sample carries about 25,000 clones, about 90% recorded once. Sequenced here: unsorted PBMCs, sampled more than 4.3 years after starting antiretroviral therapy. Receptors originate from a man aged 30 to 39 with HIV. CDR3s include the opening cysteine and the closing phenylalanine or tryptophan. The D gene is left open where the match is weak. Rows give clone size only sometimes, using once, few, many, or a class for an expanded clone.

clone_size,j_call,d_call,v_call,cdr3_length,cdr3_nt,cdr3_aa
.,TRBJ1-2,TRBD1,TRBV2,13,TGTGCCAGCTCAATGGACAGGGCCGATGGCTACACCTTC,CASSMDRADGYTF
.,TRBJ2-1,TRBD2,TRBV6-6,16,TGTGCCAGCAGGCCGGTCCTTACTAGCGGTCTCAATGAGCAGTTCTTC,CASRPVLTSGLNEQFF
.,TRBJ2-3,.,TRBV30,14,TGTGCCTGGAGAAAATTAGCGGGCACAGATACGCAGTATTTT,CAWRKLAGTDTQYF
.,TRBJ2-1,.,TRBV7-2,16,TGTGCCAGCAGCTTCAGGGGTGGAGACTCCTACAATGAGCAGTTCTTC,CASSFRGGDSYNEQFF
.,TRBJ2-3,TRBD1,TRBV5-1,15,TGCGCCAGCAGCTCCGGGACAGGGGAATCAGATACGCAGTATTTT,CASSSGTGESDTQYF
.,TRBJ1-4,.,TRBV27,14,TGTGCCAGCAGCCGGGACGCGGGAGGAGGAAAACTGTTTTTT,CASSRDAGGGKLFF
.,TRBJ1-5,.,TRBV29-1,15,TGCAGCGTTGAAGGGGCAGACCATAGCAATCAGCCCCAGCATTTT,CSVEGADHSNQPQHF
.,TRBJ1-1,.,TRBV7-9,15,TGTGCCAGCAGCTTAGGGGGACCGAGGAACACTGAAGCTTTCTTT,CASSLGGPRNTEAFF
.,TRBJ2-7,.,TRBV6-5,13,TGTGCCAGCAGTTCCGGGCCAGAAGACGAGCAGTACTTC,CASSSGPEDEQYF
.,TRBJ1-1,.,TRBV6-1,13,TGTGCCAGCAGAGGGGGATGGGGCCTGGGCGCTTTCTTT,CASRGGWGLGAFF
once,TRBJ1-4,TRBD1,TRBV19,15,TGTGCCAGTAGGCCTTTTGGACAGGCTGATGAAAAACTGTTTTTT,CASRPFGQADEKLFF
.,TRBJ2-1,.,TRBV19,17,TGTGCCAGTAGTATTTCCCTAGCGTATAGCTCCTACAATGAGCAGTTCTTC,CASSISLAYSSYNEQFF
.,TRBJ1-1,TRBD1,TRBV9,17,TGTGCCAGCAGCGTAGTTCTGGACAGGGTTGGAGTTACTGAAGCTTTCTTT,CASSVVLDRVGVTEAFF
.,TRBJ2-5,.,TRBV15,12,TGTGCCACCAGCAGAGATGAAGAGACCCAGTACTTC,CATSRDEETQYF
.,TRBJ2-2,.,TRBV6-5,14,TGTGCCAGCAGTTATTCCGGATACACCGGGGAGCTGTTTTTT,CASSYSGYTGELFF
.,TRBJ1-4,.,TRBV7-7,16,TGTGCTAGCAGCTTACCGGAAAGGGCAACTAATGAAAAACTGTTTTTT,CASSLPERATNEKLFF
.,TRBJ2-4,.,TRBV6-6,16,TGTGCCAGCAGTTACCCTACCGGGGTGGCCAAAAACATTCAGTACTTC,CASSYPTGVAKNIQYF
.,TRBJ1-2,.,TRBV14,16,TGTGCCAGCAGCCAGCAAGGGACCCGAGCTAACTATGGCTACACCTTC,CASSQQGTRANYGYTF
.,TRBJ2-7,TRBD2,TRBV19,13,TGTGCCAGTAGAACTAGCGGGACGGTAGAGCAGTACTTC,CASRTSGTVEQYF
.,TRBJ2-7,.,TRBV18,14,TGTGCCAGCTCACGGCCCGAGGGGTCAGCCGAGCAGTACTTC,CASSRPEGSAEQYF